Each of the 11 T cell receptor beta chains below was sequenced from the same sample in a study of CD8 T cells in ankylosing spondylitis. Using its own MiXCR run on the 5' RACE reads, TCRdb lists one record per CDR3 protein. The sample shows approximately 300,000 distinct CDR3 sequences, over 15% of them seen only once. The sequenced material came from blood, either unsorted or a sorted T cell fraction (not recorded which). Receptors originate from a male donor with ankylosing spondylitis or in good health (not recorded which).

In this sample, this clonotype turned up many times. The chain couples TRBV5-1 to TRBJ2-5; D might be TRBD1 (6 bases). Per germline, CDR1 SGHRS and CDR2 YFSETQ. CDR3 size: 14 residues. The germline V and J ends were trimmed by 4 bases and 1 base, with 11 bases remaining between them. The CDR3 reads CASSKDRSQETQYF. Written as DNA, the CDR3 is TGCGCCAGCAGCAAAGACAGGAGCCAAGAGACCCAGTACTTC. The variable domain in full, with the rest retrieved from reference TRBV5-1 and TRBJ2-5, is KAGVTQTPRYLIKTRGQQVTLSCSPISGHRSVSWYQQTPGQGLQFLFEYFSETQRNKGNFPGRFSGRQFSNSRSEMNVSTLELGDSALYLCASSKDRSQETQYFGPGTRLLVL.

This clonotype has just a few counts. CDR3 loop: CASSSDRTEQFF. The CDR3 DNA reads TGCGCCAGCAGCTCGGACAGGACTGAGCAGTTCTTC. The chain employs TRBV5-1 and TRBJ2-1, with 7 bases fitting TRBD1. With 3 bases clipped from V and 9 bases from J, the junction kept 3 bases outside the gene matches. CDR3 length equals 12 residues. Germline lookup yields CDR1 SGHRS and CDR2 YFSETQ. Combining the CDR3 with reference TRBV5-1 and TRBJ2-1 gives the whole variable domain KAGVTQTPRYLIKTRGQQVTLSCSPISGHRSVSWYQQTPGQGLQFLFEYFSETQRNKGNFPGRFSGRQFSNSRSEMNVSTLELGDSALYLCASSSDRTEQFFGPGTRLTVL.

This clonotype was counted between two and nine times. The V gene is TRBV4-2, the J gene TRBJ2-1, with TRBD2 matching 9 bases. The CDR3 is 16 residues long. J lost 10 bases, V lost 0 bases, and 10 bases had no gene match. Germline V CDR1 and CDR2: LGHNA, YNFKEQ. The CDR3 sequence is CASSQDPSGDSREQFF. CDR3 sequence (DNA): TGTGCCAGCAGCCAAGATCCTAGCGGGGACTCCCGAGAGCAGTTCTTC.

The V gene is TRBV12-3 or TRBV12-4, the J gene TRBJ1-3; TRBD1 agrees at 8 bases. J lost 2 bases, V lost 4 bases, and 1 base had no gene match. The CDR3 is made up of 14 amino acids. CDR3 nucleotide sequence: TGTGCCAGCAGTTGGACAGGGCCTGGAAACACCATATATTTT. Protein sequence: CASSWTGPGNTIYF.

This clonotype was counted between two and nine times. This rearrangement joins TRBV28 to TRBJ2-5, with 7 bases lining up with TRBD1. The V gene end was trimmed by 6 bases and the J gene end by 4 bases; junction bases not matched to a gene: 8. In germline, CDR1 is MDHEN, CDR2 SYDVKM. The CDR3 totals 14 residues. CDR3 protein: CASSLDRVRETQYF. The DNA of the CDR3 is TGTGCCAGCAGCCTAGACAGGGTGAGAGAGACCCAGTACTTC.

The CDR3 region is CASSLRVLAAPYNEQFF. CDR3 nucleotide sequence: TGCGCCAGCAGCTTGCGGGTCTTGGCCGCCCCTTACAATGAGCAGTTCTTC. V gene TRBV5-1 combines with J gene TRBJ2-1; D remains unclear. CDR1 is SGHRS, CDR2 YFSETQ, per germline. This CDR3 is 17 amino acids long. Trimming shortened V by 1 base and J by 4 bases, and 18 bases separated the two germline ends.

This clonotype has ten or more counts. The rearrangement joins TRBV20-1 to TRBJ1-2, with TRBD1 matching 8 bases. V trimming: 3 bases; J trimming: 7 bases; junction bases outside the gene matches: 10. There are 14 residues in the CDR3. Germline values: CDR1 DFQATT, CDR2 SNEGSKA (reference sequence). CDR3: CSASTGQEPIGYTF. The CDR3 DNA sequence: TGCAGTGCTAGTACGGGACAGGAGCCTATTGGCTACACCTTC.

This chain joins TRBV18 and TRBJ2-1; TRBD1 matches at 10 bases. Trimming took 2 bases from V and 6 from J; bases not matched to a gene: 7. The germline V gene has CDR1 KGHSH and CDR2 LQKENI. The CDR3 consists of 16 residues. DNA of the CDR3: TGTGCCAGCTCACCAGGGGTTCGGACAGGGGGCAATGAGCAGTTCTTC. It codes for CASSPGVRTGGNEQFF.

This clonotype was counted a few times. The rearrangement joins TRBV5-6 to TRBJ2-7, with a tentative D call TRBD2 (5 bases). CDR1 is SGHDT and CDR2 is YYEEEE in the germline V gene. Between the trimmed V and J ends, which lost 4 bases and 7 bases, there was a span of 15 bases. The CDR3 consists of 13 residues. The CDR3 bases are TGTGCCAGCAGCCTGGTGAATTCGGGGGAGCAGTACGTC. Protein: CASSLVNSGEQYV.

V usage is TRBV12-3 or TRBV12-4 and J usage is TRBJ2-5, with TRBD1 identical over 8 bases. The CDR3 totals 15 residues. V lost 5 bases and J lost 0; bases outside the gene matches: 5. The CDR3 DNA follows: TGTGCCAGCAGTCCGACAGGGGCCAACCAAGAGACCCAGTACTTC. This translates into CASSPTGANQETQYF.

The genes are TRBV9 and TRBJ2-1; no definite D call. Trimming shortened V by 0 bases and J by 13 bases, and 8 bases separated the two germline ends. The germline V gene has CDR1 SGDLS and CDR2 YYNGEE. The CDR3 runs 11 residues. The CDR3: CASSVGGLQFF. The CDR3 DNA sequence: TGTGCCAGCAGCGTAGGGGGTTTACAGTTCTTC. The variable domain in full, with the rest retrieved from reference TRBV9 and TRBJ2-1, is DSGVTQTPKHLITATGQRVTLRCSPRSGDLSVYWYQQSLDQGLQFLIQYYNGEERAKGNILERFSAQQFPDLHSELNLSSLELGDSALYFCASSVGGLQFFGPGTRLTVL.